This T cell receptor beta chain was identified in a study of high-grade serous ovarian cancer treatment subgroups. Only one count was recorded for this clone. What it recognizes is unknown. Tumor samples were obtained before definitive surgery or chemotherapy. Profiling relied on immunoSEQ multiplex PCR, and the TCRdb table lists in-frame clones only, not all of them. The table includes some 33,000 clones, around three quarters detected once. General study findings and limits: Spatial context was lost because tumors were sequenced in bulk.

The receptor was derived from a human donor with high-grade serous ovarian cancer. The sample consisted of tumor tissue.

This chain's CDR3 is CASSSNSGTGANVLTF. The DNA of the CDR3 is TGTGCCAGCAGCTCAAACTCAGGGACCGGGGCCAACGTCCTGACTTTC. The V gene is TRBV11-3, the J gene TRBJ2-6; either TRBD1 or TRBD2 may fit D (5 bases each). This CDR3 contains 16 residues. V lost 4 bases to trimming and J lost 4 bases, with 14 bases between them. CDR1 and CDR2 from the germline V gene are SGHNT and YENEEA.